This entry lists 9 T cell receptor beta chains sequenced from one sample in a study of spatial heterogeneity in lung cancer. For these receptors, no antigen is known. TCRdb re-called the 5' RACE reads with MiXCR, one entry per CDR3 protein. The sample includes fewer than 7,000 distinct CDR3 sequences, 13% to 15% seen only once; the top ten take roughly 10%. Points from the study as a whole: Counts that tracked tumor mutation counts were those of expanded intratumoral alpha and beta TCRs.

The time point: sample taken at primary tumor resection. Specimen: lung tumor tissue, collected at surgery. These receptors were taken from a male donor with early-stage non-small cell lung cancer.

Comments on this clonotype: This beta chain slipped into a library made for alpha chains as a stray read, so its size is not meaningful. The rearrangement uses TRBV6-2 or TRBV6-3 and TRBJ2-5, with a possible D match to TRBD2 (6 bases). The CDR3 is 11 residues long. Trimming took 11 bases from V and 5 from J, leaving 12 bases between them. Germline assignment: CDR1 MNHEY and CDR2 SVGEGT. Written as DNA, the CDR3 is TGTGCCGGGGGACTGTGGGAGACCCAGTACTTC. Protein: CAGGLWETQYF.

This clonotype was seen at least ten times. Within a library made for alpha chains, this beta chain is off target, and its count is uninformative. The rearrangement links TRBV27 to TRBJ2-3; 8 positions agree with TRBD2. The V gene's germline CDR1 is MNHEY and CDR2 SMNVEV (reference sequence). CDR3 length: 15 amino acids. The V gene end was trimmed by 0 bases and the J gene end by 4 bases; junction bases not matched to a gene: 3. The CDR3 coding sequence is TGTGCCAGCAGTTTATCCGGGAGGGCGTCAGATACGCAGTATTTT. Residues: CASSLSGRASDTQYF.

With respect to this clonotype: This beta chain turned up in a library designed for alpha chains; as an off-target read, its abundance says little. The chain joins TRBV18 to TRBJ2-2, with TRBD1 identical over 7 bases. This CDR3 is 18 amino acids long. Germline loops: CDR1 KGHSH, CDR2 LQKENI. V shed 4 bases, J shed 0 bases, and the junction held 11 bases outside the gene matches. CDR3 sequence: CASSLLTGTETNTGELFF. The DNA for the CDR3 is TGTGCCAGCTCACTATTAACCGGGACAGAAACGAACACCGGGGAGCTGTTTTTT.

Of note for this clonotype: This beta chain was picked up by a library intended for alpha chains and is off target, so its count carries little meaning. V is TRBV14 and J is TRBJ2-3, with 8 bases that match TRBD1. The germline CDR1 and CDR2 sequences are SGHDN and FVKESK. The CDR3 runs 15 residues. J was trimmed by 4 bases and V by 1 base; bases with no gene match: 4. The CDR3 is CASSQGWTGSDTQYF. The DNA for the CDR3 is TGTGCCAGCAGCCAAGGGTGGACAGGGTCAGATACGCAGTATTTT.

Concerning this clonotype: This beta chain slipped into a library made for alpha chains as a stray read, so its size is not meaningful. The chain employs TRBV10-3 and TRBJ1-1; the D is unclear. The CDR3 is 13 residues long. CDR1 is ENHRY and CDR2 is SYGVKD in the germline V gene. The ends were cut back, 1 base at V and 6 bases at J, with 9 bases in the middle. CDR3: CAISELGSAEAFF. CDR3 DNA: TGTGCCATCAGTGAGTTGGGTTCGGCTGAAGCTTTCTTT.

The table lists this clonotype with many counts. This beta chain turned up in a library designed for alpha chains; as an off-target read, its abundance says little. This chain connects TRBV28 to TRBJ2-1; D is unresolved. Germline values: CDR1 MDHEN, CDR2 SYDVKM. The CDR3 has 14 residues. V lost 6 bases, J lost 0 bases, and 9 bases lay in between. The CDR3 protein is CASRQRSSYNEQFF. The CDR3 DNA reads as TGTGCCAGCAGACAGAGGAGCTCCTACAATGAGCAGTTCTTC.

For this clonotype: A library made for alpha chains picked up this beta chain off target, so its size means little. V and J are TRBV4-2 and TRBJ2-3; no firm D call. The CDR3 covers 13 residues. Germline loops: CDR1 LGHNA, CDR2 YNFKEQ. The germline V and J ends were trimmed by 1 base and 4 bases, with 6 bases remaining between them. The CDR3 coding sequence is TGTGCCAGCAGCCAAGTAAAAGCAGATACGCAGTATTTT. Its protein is CASSQVKADTQYF.

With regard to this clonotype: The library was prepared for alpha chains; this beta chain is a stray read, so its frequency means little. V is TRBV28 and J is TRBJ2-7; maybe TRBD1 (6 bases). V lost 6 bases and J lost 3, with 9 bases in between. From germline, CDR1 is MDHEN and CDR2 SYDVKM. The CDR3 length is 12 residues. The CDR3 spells CASSTGYYEQYF. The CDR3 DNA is TGTGCCAGCAGCACAGGGTACTACGAGCAGTACTTC.

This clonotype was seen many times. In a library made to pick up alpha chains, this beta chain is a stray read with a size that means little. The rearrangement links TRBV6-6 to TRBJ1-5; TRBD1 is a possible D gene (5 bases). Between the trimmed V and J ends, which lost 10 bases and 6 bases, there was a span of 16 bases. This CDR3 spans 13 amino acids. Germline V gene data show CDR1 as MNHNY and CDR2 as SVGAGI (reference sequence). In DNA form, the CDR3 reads TGTGCCACCCACCGAGGGGAGATTCAGCCCCAGCATTTT. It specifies CATHRGEIQPQHF.